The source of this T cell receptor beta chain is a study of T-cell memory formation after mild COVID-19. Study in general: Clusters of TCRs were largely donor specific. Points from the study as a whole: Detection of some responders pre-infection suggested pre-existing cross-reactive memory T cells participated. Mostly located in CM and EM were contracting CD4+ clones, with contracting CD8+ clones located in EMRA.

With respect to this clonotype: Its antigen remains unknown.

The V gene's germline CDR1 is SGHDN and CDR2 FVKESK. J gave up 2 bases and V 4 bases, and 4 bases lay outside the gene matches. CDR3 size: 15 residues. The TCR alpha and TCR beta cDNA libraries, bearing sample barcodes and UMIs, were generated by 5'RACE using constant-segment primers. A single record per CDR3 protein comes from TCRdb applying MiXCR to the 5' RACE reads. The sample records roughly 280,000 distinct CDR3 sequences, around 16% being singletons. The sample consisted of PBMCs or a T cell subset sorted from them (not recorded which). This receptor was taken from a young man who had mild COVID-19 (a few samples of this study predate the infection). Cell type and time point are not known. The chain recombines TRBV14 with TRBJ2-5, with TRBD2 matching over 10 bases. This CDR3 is CASSPPGLAQETQYF. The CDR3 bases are TGTGCCAGCAGCCCTCCGGGACTAGCGCAAGAGACCCAGTACTTC.